Reported below is one T cell receptor beta chain. Its antigen remains unidentified. These data belong to a study of cytomegalovirus exposure and HLA in healthy donors. Findings and limits, study-wide: Relative to the approximately 700-donor mean, N-insertions were reportedly fewer in an Asian-associated ancestry cluster in a later analysis. Later analysis showed TCR association rates varying by HLA locus, highest for DRB1 and lowest for HLA-C. Most subjects' HLA-A and HLA-B alleles were reportedly predicted from TCR beta sequences. Across donors, presence/absence analyses took sequencing depth to be roughly uniform.

60 Vbeta and 13 Jbeta primers were used in PCR. Clones were read by immunoSEQ multiplex PCR, and TCRdb kept only the in-frame ones, dropping some. This sample has more than 95,000 clones, with less than 85% found just once. This CDR3 spans 15 amino acids. Trimming took 5 bases from V and 7 from J, leaving 21 bases between them. The germline V gene encodes CDR1 GTSNPN and CDR2 SVGIG (reference sequence). This clonotype was obtained from a young man in good health and CMV-seropositive. The chain uses TRBV30 and TRBJ1-5; a weak D match, TRBD1 (6 bases). The sample comprised PBMCs. The CDR3 protein is CAWDTGIGGLQPQHF. CDR3 bases: TGTGCCTGGGACACAGGGATCGGAGGTTTGCAGCCCCAGCATTTT.